Listed below are T cell receptor beta chains from one sample, sequenced in a study of blood T cell repertoires in COVID-19. Clones were read by immunoSEQ multiplex PCR, and TCRdb kept only the in-frame ones, dropping some. This table holds around 100,000 clones, under 90% found once. What was sequenced was peripheral blood. These receptors came from a human donor in a cohort sampled during active COVID-19. CDR3s include the opening cysteine and the closing phenylalanine or tryptophan. D genes are given only for firm matches. Size tells how often a clone was seen (once, few, many) or the class of an expanded clone, and some rows leave it out.

J	V	D	size	CDR3	DNA
TRBJ2-6	TRBV28	NA	NA	CASSSEQAGANVLTF	TGTGCCAGCAGTTCGGAACAGGCTGGGGCCAACGTCCTGACTTTC
TRBJ2-1	TRBV6-5	NA	NA	CASRGLNEQFF	TGTGCCAGCAGGGGGCTCAATGAGCAGTTCTTC
TRBJ2-5	TRBV24-1	TRBD2	once	CATSDATSGKETQYF	TGTGCCACCAGTGACGCAACTAGCGGGAAAGAGACCCAGTACTTC
TRBJ2-4	TRBV2	NA	NA	CASSESVKADIQYF	TGTGCCAGCAGTGAGAGTGTCAAAGCGGACATTCAGTACTTC
TRBJ2-7	TRBV5-1	TRBD2	NA	CASSKGLAGYEQYF	TGCGCCAGCAGCAAGGGACTAGCGGGATACGAGCAGTACTTC
TRBJ2-1	TRBV3-1/TRBV3-2	NA	once	CASSQDLGLSGREQFF	TGTGCCAGCAGCCAAGATCTAGGACTATCTGGGCGTGAGCAGTTCTTC
TRBJ1-5	TRBV28	TRBD1	NA	CASSLITGGRAQHF	TGTGCCAGCAGTTTAATAACAGGGGGAAGGGCCCAGCATTTT
TRBJ2-5	TRBV7-6	NA	NA	CASSLGGGGLQETQYF	TGTGCCAGCAGCTTAGGGGGAGGGGGACTACAAGAGACCCAGTACTTC
TRBJ2-5	TRBV7-8	NA	NA	CASSTSRETQYF	TGTGCCAGCAGTACTAGTCGAGAGACCCAGTACTTC
TRBJ2-2	TRBV9	NA	NA	CASSVGGGELFF	TGTGCCAGCAGCGTAGGCGGCGGGGAGCTGTTTTTT
TRBJ1-5	TRBV5-6	TRBD1	once	CASNRGGRNQPQHF	TGTGCCAGCAACAGGGGGGGGAGAAATCAGCCCCAGCATTTT
TRBJ2-1	TRBV7-9	NA	NA	CASSSEGKRDEQFF	TGTGCCAGCAGCTCCGAGGGGAAGCGGGATGAGCAGTTCTTC
TRBJ2-7	TRBV12-5	NA	NA	CASGLGQEGQYF	TGTGCTAGTGGTTTGGGACAGGAAGGGCAGTACTTC
TRBJ2-3	TRBV3-1/TRBV3-2	TRBD2	NA	CASHFGSGGTRNTQYF	TGTGCCAGCCATTTTGGCAGCGGGGGGACCCGGAATACGCAGTATTTT
TRBJ1-1	TRBV6-2/TRBV6-3	TRBD1	NA	CASSRQGTEAFF	TGTGCCAGCAGTCGACAGGGAACTGAAGCTTTCTTT
TRBJ2-5	TRBV4-3	NA	NA	CASSQDEGFQETQYF	TGCGCCAGCAGCCAAGACGAGGGTTTCCAAGAGACCCAGTACTTC
TRBJ1-1	TRBV23-1	TRBD1	NA	CASSPDRGNTEAFF	TGCGCCAGCAGTCCGGACAGGGGAAACACTGAAGCTTTCTTT
TRBJ1-1	TRBV4-1	NA	NA	CASSPRSGGLNTEAFF	TGCGCCAGCAGCCCTAGGTCCGGGGGGCTGAACACTGAAGCTTTCTTT
TRBJ2-3	TRBV9	NA	NA	CASSVSSNTDTQYF	TGTGCCAGCAGCGTTTCTAGTAATACAGATACGCAGTATTTT
TRBJ1-2	TRBV5-5	NA	NA	CASSTQGNYGYTF	TGTGCCAGCAGTACACAGGGTAACTATGGCTACACCTTC
TRBJ1-2	TRBV6-5	NA	NA	CASAQGSLFAF	TGTGCCAGCGCCCAGGGATCCCTCTTCGCCTTC
TRBJ2-7	TRBV3-1/TRBV3-2	TRBD2	NA	CASSHTSGLSYEQYF	TGTGCCAGCAGCCATACTAGCGGACTATCCTACGAGCAGTACTTC
TRBJ2-7	TRBV13	TRBD1	NA	CASSFRQGTYEQYF	TGTGCCAGCAGCTTTAGACAGGGAACCTACGAGCAGTACTTC
TRBJ2-7	TRBV5-1	NA	NA	CASSADNYEQYF	TGCGCCAGCAGCGCGGACAACTACGAGCAGTACTTC
TRBJ2-3	TRBV29-1	TRBD1	NA	CSVYGTGAPQRTDTQYF	TGCAGCGTTTACGGGACAGGGGCCCCCCAACGCACAGATACGCAGTATTTT
TRBJ1-6	TRBV6-5	NA	NA	CASSRGVGSPLHF	TGTGCCAGCAGTCGGGGGGTGGGTTCACCCCTCCACTTT
TRBJ1-2	TRBV28	NA	NA	CAAGTNYGYTF	TGTGCGGCAGGAACTAACTATGGCTACACCTTC
TRBJ2-1	TRBV29-1	NA	NA	CSSGSGGVSYNEQFF	TGCAGCTCCGGGAGTGGCGGGGTCTCCTACAATGAGCAGTTCTTC
TRBJ2-2	TRBV3-1/TRBV3-2	NA	NA	CASSQRGAGELFF	TGTGCCAGCAGCCAGCGGGGTGCCGGGGAGCTGTTTTTT
TRBJ2-1	TRBV2	TRBD2	NA	CASLNSGGAYNEQFF	TGTGCCAGCTTAAATAGCGGGGGGGCCTACAATGAGCAGTTCTTC
TRBJ2-1	TRBV5-1	TRBD2	NA	CASSASGGAGSGQFF	TGCGCCAGCAGCGCCTCCGGGGGGGCGGGCAGTGGGCAGTTCTTC
TRBJ1-1	TRBV6-5	NA	NA	CASSRDVMNTEAFF	TGTGCCAGCAGCAGGGATGTTATGAACACTGAAGCTTTCTTT
TRBJ2-4	TRBV19	NA	NA	CASSTHLGVNIQYF	TGTGCCAGTAGTACCCATCTGGGCGTGAACATTCAGTACTTC
TRBJ2-5	TRBV27	NA	NA	CASSYGRGGETQYF	TGTGCCAGCAGTTATGGGCGGGGTGGAGAGACCCAGTACTTC
TRBJ2-1	TRBV30	TRBD2	once	CAWRVLAGGRGFF	TGTGCCTGGAGGGTTTTAGCGGGAGGGCGGGGATTCTTC